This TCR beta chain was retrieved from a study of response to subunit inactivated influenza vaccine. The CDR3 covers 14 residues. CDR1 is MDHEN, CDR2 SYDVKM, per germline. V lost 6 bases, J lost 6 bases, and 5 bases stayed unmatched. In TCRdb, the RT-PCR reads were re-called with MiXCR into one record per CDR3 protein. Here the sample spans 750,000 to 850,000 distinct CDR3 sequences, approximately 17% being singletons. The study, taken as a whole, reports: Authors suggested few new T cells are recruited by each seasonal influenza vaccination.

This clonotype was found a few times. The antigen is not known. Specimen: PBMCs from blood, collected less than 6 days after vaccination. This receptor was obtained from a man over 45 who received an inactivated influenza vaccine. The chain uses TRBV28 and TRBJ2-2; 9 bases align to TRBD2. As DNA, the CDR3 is TGTGCCAGCAGGCGGGGGGGCACGGCCGGGGAGCTGTTTTTT. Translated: CASRRGGTAGELFF.